There are many counts of the clone carrying this T cell receptor beta chain. The antigen remains undetermined. The CDR3 totals 13 residues. Germline V CDR1 and CDR2: LGHDT, YNNKEL (reference sequence). V lost 4 bases and J lost 9, with 13 bases in between. These data come from a study of early T cells in non-severe SARS-CoV-2 infection. As for the study in general: Bulk RNA taken from unsorted whole blood was sequenced, leaving chains unpaired. Study-wide results and limits: Missing private and CD4 specificities, VDJdb matching favored anti-spike CD8 responses.

The library protocol tagged individual cDNA molecules with unique molecular identifiers. In TCRdb, the 5' RACE reads were re-called with MiXCR into one record per CDR3 protein. This sample has approximately 70,000 distinct CDR3 sequences, with about 5% found just once. This receptor was obtained from an adult who was a healthcare worker with PCR-confirmed SARS-CoV-2 infection or an uninfected control (not recorded which). The sequenced sample was whole blood, obtained at baseline. The V and J genes are TRBV3-1 and TRBJ2-1; unclear D gene. The CDR3 DNA is TGTGCCAGCAGCCCGCCGGCGGAACCTGAGCAGTTCTTC. Its protein product is CASSPPAEPEQFF.